The T cell receptor beta chain described here comes from a study of identifying expanded T cells in peripheral blood. CDR3 length: 15 residues. Germline V gene data show CDR1 as GTSNPN and CDR2 as SVGIG (reference sequence). V shed 0 bases and J shed 2 bases, with 14 bases lying between them. The assay was immunoSEQ multiplex PCR, and TCRdb's table has in-frame clones only and misses some. The sample consists of some 96,000 clones, around nine tenths of them appearing once. In the case of this clone: Its cognate antigen is unknown.

Healthy donors had no documented immune events, such as infections, while sampled. Study-wide findings and caveats: Two-week clone count variance significantly increased as total template count grew. Approximately 1.1 clones differed between technical replicates, versus approximately 17 and 20 over time.

This rearrangement joins TRBV30 to TRBJ2-7; D is perhaps TRBD1 or TRBD2 (5 bases each). The receptor was derived from a person aged 18 to 70 in good health. The specimen sequenced was blood. CDR3 sequence (DNA): TGTGCCTGGAGTGTACCCAGGCAGGGAGCCTACGAGCAGTACTTC. Protein sequence: CAWSVPRQGAYEQYF.